The 15 T cell receptor beta chains reported below all come from one sample, sequenced in a study of T cell responses to AZD1222 COVID-19 vaccine. TCRdb's table, derived via immunoSEQ multiplex PCR, lists solely in-frame clones and lacks some. The data contain 210,000 or so clones, 90% to 95% of them singletons. This material consisted of peripheral blood, taken 28 days after the second dose of the MenACWY control vaccine. The receptors originated from an adult who received the MenACWY meningococcal vaccine as a control.

This rearrangement joins TRBV6-5 to TRBJ1-2; a possible D gene is TRBD1 (5 bases). V was trimmed by 5 bases and J by 9 bases, leaving 10 bases between them. This CDR3 is built from 11 residues. Per germline, CDR1 MNHEY and CDR2 SVGAGI. Here the CDR3 DNA reads TGTGCCAGCAGTCAGGGTTTAAGCTACACCTTC. Amino acids: CASSQGLSYTF.

The chain's CDR3 is CASSLRLAEAFF. CDR3 nucleotide sequence: TGTGCCAGCAGTCTCCGGCTGGCTGAAGCTTTCTTT. The chain links TRBV28 to TRBJ1-1; D uncertain. V lost 5 bases and J 6 bases, leaving 10 bases between the germline ends. There are 12 residues in the CDR3. CDR1 MDHEN and CDR2 SYDVKM come from the germline V gene.

V is TRBV7-9 and J is TRBJ2-3, with D perhaps TRBD1 or TRBD2 (5 bases each). The CDR3 totals 15 residues. V was cut by 5 bases and J by 4 bases, with 16 bases left in between. CDR1 SEHNR and CDR2 FQNEAQ come from the germline V gene (reference sequence). CDR3 in DNA: TGTGCCAGCAGCCCTCACGGGGTGGGACCAGATACGCAGTATTTT. The encoded protein is CASSPHGVGPDTQYF.

The chain uses TRBV30 and TRBJ2-7; 9 bases match TRBD1. The V gene end was trimmed by 5 bases and the J gene end by 2 bases; junction bases not matched to a gene: 7. This CDR3 has 14 amino acids. Germline CDR1 GTSNPN, CDR2 SVGIG (reference sequence). CDR3 residues: CAWARTGDPYEQYF. In nucleotides, the CDR3 is TGTGCCTGGGCACGGACAGGGGACCCCTACGAGCAGTACTTC.

The chain joins TRBV5-4 to TRBJ1-1, with 11 nucleotides matching TRBD1. CDR3 length: 17 residues. Losses at the gene ends were 0 bases for V and 1 base for J; bases not matched to a gene: 5. CDR1 and CDR2 (germline): SGHNT, YYREEE (reference sequence). The CDR3 DNA follows: TGTGCCAGCAGCTTGGGGACAGGGGGCAATCGGAACACTGAAGCTTTCTTT. Its protein is CASSLGTGGNRNTEAFF.

V and J are TRBV28 and TRBJ1-2; 8 bases match TRBD1. There are 14 residues in the CDR3. From germline, CDR1 is MDHEN and CDR2 SYDVKM. V trimming: 2 bases; J trimming: 8 bases; junction bases outside the gene matches: 7. The CDR3 protein is CASSLTAGGWGYTF. Here the CDR3 DNA reads TGTGCCAGCAGTTTAACGGCAGGGGGCTGGGGCTACACCTTC.

V is TRBV30 and J is TRBJ2-5, with D hard to call. V was shortened by 3 bases and J by 2 bases, with 10 bases between the two germline ends. CDR3 size: 13 residues. Per the germline V gene, CDR1 is GTSNPN and CDR2 is SVGIG (reference sequence). The CDR3 loop reads CAWSPLGQETQYF. CDR3 sequence (DNA): TGTGCCTGGAGCCCTTTAGGGCAAGAGACCCAGTACTTC.

The chain recombines TRBV6-5 with TRBJ2-7; D perhaps matches TRBD2 (6 bases). The CDR3 runs 11 residues. Trimming took 2 bases from V and 7 from J, leaving 6 bases between them. Germline loops: CDR1 MNHEY, CDR2 SVGAGI. The CDR3 bases are TGTGCCAGCAGTTACCGGGGGGAGCAGTACTTC. Translated, it gives CASSYRGEQYF.

The chain combines TRBV11-1 with TRBJ2-5; maybe TRBD2 (6 bases). The ends were cut back, 1 base at V and 9 bases at J, with 9 bases in the middle. Germline V gives CDR1 SGHAT, CDR2 FQDESV (reference sequence). This CDR3 has 12 amino acids. CDR3 DNA: TGTGCCAGCAGCTTAGTGGAGGGATCCCAGTACTTC. It translates to CASSLVEGSQYF.

V is TRBV28 and J is TRBJ2-1, with 11 bases that match TRBD2. Germline V gene sequence: CDR1 MDHEN, CDR2 SYDVKM. V was clipped by 6 bases and J by 5 bases; unmatched bases: 6. The CDR3 has 15 residues. The CDR3 coding sequence is TGTGCCAGCAGCCGACTAGCGGGACAAAACAATGAGCAGTTCTTC. Translating gives CASSRLAGQNNEQFF. Supplemented by reference TRBV28 and TRBJ2-1, the full variable domain reads DVKVTQSSRYLVKRTGEKVFLECVQDMDHENMFWYRQDPGLGLRLIYFSYDVKMKEKGDIPEGYSVSREKKERFSLILESASTNQTSMYLCASSRLAGQNNEQFFGPGTRLTVL.

This chain joins TRBV10-3 and TRBJ2-2; D is unclear. The germline V gene has CDR1 ENHRY and CDR2 SYGVKD. V dropped 6 bases and J dropped 6 bases, with 5 bases sitting between them. This CDR3 has 11 amino acids. The CDR3 is CAISAAGELFF. The CDR3 DNA reads TGTGCCATCAGCGCCGCCGGGGAGCTGTTTTTT.

The chain joins TRBV4-2 to TRBJ2-2; 15 nucleotides agree with TRBD2. From germline, CDR1 is LGHNA and CDR2 YNFKEQ. V was pared by 6 bases and J by 5 bases, with 7 bases of the junction left unmatched. This CDR3 has 17 residues. The DNA of the CDR3 is TGTGCCAGCAGAGGACTAGCGGGGGGGCCGGGGACCGGGGAGCTGTTTTTT. Translating it yields CASRGLAGGPGTGELFF.

This chain uses TRBV15 with TRBJ2-1; no firm D call. From germline, CDR1 is LNHNV and CDR2 YYDKDF (reference sequence). The CDR3 has 13 amino acids. V was clipped by 5 bases and J by 7 bases, with 12 bases between them. The CDR3 DNA is TGTGCCACCAGCCCTAATCTGGAGAATGAGCAGTTCTTC. It yields the protein CATSPNLENEQFF.

This clone was picked up one time. V is TRBV5-5 and J is TRBJ2-7; 9 nucleotides agree with TRBD1. Trimming at V came to 3 bases and at J to 3 bases, leaving 4 bases not matched to a gene. This CDR3 has 14 residues. Per germline, CDR1 SGHKS and CDR2 YYEKEE (reference sequence). The DNA of the CDR3 is TGTGCCAGCAGCTCCGGGACAGGGAACTACGAGCAGTACTTC. Translating it yields CASSSGTGNYEQYF.

The chain carries TRBV9 and TRBJ2-2; D gene ambiguous. Trimming stripped 3 bases from V and 5 bases from J, with 5 bases between. Germline CDR1 is SGDLS and CDR2 is YYNGEE. The CDR3 has 12 residues. CDR3 amino acids: CASSATTGELFF. CDR3 bases: TGTGCCAGCAGCGCTACAACCGGGGAGCTGTTTTTT.